This TCR beta chain was retrieved from a study of shared clonotypes between healthy human individuals. V shed 2 bases and J shed 2 bases, with 19 bases lying between them. The germline CDR1 and CDR2 sequences are MDHEN and SYDVKM. The CDR3 consists of 18 residues. The assay used deep level. Here immunoSEQ multiplex PCR was the method, and the copy in TCRdb shows in-frame clones only, minus some. The sample contains approximately 510,000 clones, 75% to 85% of which appear only once. The study drew its donors from healthy HIV-negative adults without recent acute infections or vaccinations. About 100 million PBMCs were counted before genomic DNA extraction.

The sequence was obtained from a woman between 40 and 55 years old in good health. Some clones in this sample may be carry-over from other donors' samples. The chain recombines TRBV28 with TRBJ1-3; the D gene is possibly TRBD1 (5 bases). The sequenced sample consisted of PBMCs. The CDR3 nucleotides read TGTGCCAGCAGTTTACGGTTGGCAGGGCCGGGGGCTGGAAACACCATATATTTT. It is translated as CASSLRLAGPGAGNTIYF.